The clone carrying this T cell receptor (beta chain) showed up just a few times. The record originates from a study of cytomegalovirus exposure and HLA in healthy donors. PCR employed 60 Vbeta and 13 Jbeta primers. Assay used: immunoSEQ multiplex PCR; TCRdb lists only in-frame clones, some missing. This sample has about 160,000 clones, with around 75% found just once. Germline V gives CDR1 LNHDA, CDR2 SQIVND (reference sequence). The CDR3 sequence is 13 residues long. Trimming stripped 0 bases from V and 5 bases from J, with 7 bases between. The receptor was isolated from a female donor in good health and CMV-seronegative. This chain uses TRBV19 with TRBJ1-1; D remains unclear. Sequencing was done on a sample of PBMCs. CDR3 sequence (DNA): TGTGCCAGTAGTATAGACGGCGGGACTGAAGCTTTCTTT. This sequence encodes CASSIDGGTEAFF.